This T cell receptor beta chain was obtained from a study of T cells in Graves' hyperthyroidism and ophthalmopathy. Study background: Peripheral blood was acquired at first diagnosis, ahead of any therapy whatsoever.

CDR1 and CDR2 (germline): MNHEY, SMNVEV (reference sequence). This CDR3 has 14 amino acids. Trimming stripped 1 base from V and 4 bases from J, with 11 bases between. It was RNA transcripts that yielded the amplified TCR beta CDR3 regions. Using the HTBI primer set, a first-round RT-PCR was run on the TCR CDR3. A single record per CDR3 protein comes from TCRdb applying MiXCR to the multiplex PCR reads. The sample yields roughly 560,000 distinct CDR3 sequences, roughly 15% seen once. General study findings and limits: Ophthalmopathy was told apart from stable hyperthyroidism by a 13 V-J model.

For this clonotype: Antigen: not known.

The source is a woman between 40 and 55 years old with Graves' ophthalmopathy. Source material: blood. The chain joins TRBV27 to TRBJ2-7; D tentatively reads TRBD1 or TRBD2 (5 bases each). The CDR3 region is CASSLWGSAYEQYF. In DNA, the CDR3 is TGTGCCAGCAGTTTATGGGGGTCGGCTTACGAGCAGTACTTC.